This T cell receptor beta chain derives from a study of breast tumors, draining lymph nodes, adjacent tissues. The germline CDR1 and CDR2 sequences are KGHSH and LQKENI. V trimming: 3 bases; J trimming: 0 bases; junction bases outside the gene matches: 8. The CDR3 contains 16 residues. General study points: Tumor T cell lymph node origin was a supported hypothesis, not proven. Compared with lymph nodes, tumors were less diverse; compared with nontumor tissue, more.

TCRdb re-derived calls from the multiplex PCR reads in MiXCR, one entry per CDR3 protein. This sample has 12,000 to 15,000 distinct CDR3 sequences, with 55% found just once. A word on this clonotype: The antigen is not known. Since the CDR3 does not end with the conserved phenylalanine or tryptophan, this likely comes from a read error.

Sequencing was carried out using tumor-adjacent breast tissue. The genes are TRBV18 and TRBJ2-7; 7 bases line up with TRBD1. The sequence came from a female donor with breast cancer. Some clones in this sample may be carry-over from other donors' samples. The CDR3 DNA is TGTGCCAGCTCACCTCGCCGGACAGGAGACTCCTACGAGCAGTACCTC. It is translated as CASSPRRTGDSYEQYL.